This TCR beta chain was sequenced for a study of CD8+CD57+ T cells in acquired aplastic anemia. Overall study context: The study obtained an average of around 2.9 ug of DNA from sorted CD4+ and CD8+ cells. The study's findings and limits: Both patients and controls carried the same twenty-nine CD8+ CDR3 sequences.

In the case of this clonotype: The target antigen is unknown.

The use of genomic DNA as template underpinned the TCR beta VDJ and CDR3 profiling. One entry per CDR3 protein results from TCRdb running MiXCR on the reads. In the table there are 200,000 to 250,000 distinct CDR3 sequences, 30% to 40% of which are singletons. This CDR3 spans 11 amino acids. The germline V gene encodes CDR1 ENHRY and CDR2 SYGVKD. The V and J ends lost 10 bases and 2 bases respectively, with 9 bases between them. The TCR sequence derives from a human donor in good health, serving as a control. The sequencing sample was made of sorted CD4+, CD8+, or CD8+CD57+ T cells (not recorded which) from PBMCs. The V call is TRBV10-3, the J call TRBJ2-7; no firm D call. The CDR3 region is CASNLAYEQYF. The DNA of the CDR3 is TGTGCCAGCAACCTAGCCTACGAGCAGTACTTC.